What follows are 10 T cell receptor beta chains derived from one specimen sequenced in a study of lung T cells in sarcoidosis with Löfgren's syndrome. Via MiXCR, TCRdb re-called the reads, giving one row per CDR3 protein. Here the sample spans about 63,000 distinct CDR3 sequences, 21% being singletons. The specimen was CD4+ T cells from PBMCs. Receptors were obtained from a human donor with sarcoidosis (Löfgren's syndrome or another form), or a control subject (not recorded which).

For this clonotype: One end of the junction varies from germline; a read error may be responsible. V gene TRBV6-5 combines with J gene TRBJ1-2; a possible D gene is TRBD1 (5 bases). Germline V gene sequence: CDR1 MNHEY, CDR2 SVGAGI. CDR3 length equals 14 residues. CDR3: CASSYIRGPPVIAF. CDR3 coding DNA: TGTGCCAGCAGTTACATCCGGGGCCCTCCGGTAATCGCCTTC.

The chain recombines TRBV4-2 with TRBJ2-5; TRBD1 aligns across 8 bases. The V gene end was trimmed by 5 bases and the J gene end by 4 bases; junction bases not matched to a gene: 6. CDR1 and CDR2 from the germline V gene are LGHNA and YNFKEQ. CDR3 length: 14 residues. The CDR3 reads CASSVGQGGETQYF. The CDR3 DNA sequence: TGTGCCAGCAGCGTTGGACAGGGAGGAGAGACCCAGTACTTC.

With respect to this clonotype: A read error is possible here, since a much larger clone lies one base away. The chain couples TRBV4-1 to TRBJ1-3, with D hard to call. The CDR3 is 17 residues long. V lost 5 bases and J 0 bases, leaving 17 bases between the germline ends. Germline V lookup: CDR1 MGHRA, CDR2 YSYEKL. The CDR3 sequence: CASSRASLILSGNTIYF. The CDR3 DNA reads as TGCGCCAGCAGCAGGGCAAGCCTAATTCTCTCTGGAAACACCATATATTTT.

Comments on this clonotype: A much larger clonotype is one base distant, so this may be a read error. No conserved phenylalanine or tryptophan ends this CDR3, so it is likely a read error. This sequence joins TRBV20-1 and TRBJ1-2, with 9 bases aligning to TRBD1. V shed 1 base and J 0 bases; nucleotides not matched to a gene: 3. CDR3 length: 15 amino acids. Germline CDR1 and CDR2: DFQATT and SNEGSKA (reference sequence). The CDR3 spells CSARGQGETNYGYTL. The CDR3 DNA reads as TGCAGTGCTAGAGGACAGGGGGAGACTAACTATGGCTACACCCTC.

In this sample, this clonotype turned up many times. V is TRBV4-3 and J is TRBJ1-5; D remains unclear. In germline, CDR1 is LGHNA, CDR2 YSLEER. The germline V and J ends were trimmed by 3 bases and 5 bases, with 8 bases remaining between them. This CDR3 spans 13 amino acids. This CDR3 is CASSHGPDQPQHF. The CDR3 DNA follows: TGCGCCAGCAGCCATGGGCCCGATCAGCCCCAGCATTTT.

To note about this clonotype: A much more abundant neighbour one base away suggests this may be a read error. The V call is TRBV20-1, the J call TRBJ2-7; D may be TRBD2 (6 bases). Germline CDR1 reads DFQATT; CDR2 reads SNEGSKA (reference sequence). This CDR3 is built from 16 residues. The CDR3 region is CGAREAKLTSSYEQYF. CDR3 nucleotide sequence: TGCGGTGCTAGAGAAGCGAAATTGACTAGTTCCTACGAGCAGTACTTC.

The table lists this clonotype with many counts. The CDR3 region has the DNA TGTGCCAGCAGTGAAGGGGGGAGCTCCTACAATGAGCAGTTCTTC. Its protein is CASSEGGSSYNEQFF. The chain joins TRBV25-1 to TRBJ2-1; D possibly corresponds to TRBD2 (6 bases). V was shortened by 2 bases and J by 0 bases, with 8 bases between the two germline ends. The CDR3 extends over 15 amino acids. Germline values: CDR1 MGHDK, CDR2 SYGVNS.

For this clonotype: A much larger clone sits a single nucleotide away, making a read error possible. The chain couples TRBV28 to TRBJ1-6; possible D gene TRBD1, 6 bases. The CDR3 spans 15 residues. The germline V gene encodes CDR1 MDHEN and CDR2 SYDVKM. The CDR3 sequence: CATAPGTSNNSPPHF. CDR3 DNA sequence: TGTGCCACCGCTCCCGGGACATCAAATAATTCACCCCCCCACTTT.

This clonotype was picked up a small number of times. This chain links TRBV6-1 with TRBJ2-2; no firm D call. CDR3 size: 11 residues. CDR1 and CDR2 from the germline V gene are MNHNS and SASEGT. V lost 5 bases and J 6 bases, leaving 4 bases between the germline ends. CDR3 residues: CASSYPGELFF. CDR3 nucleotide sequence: TGTGCCAGCAGTTATCCCGGGGAGCTGTTTTTT.

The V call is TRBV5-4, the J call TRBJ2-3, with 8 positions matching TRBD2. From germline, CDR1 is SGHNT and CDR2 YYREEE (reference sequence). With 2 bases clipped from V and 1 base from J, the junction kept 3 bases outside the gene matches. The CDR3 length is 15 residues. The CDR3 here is CASSLTSGRTDTQYF. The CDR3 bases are TGTGCCAGCAGCTTAACTAGCGGCCGCACAGATACGCAGTATTTT.